What follows are 7 T cell receptor beta chains derived from one specimen sequenced in a study of human T cells and chemical hapten exposure. Time point given: patch test 1, 2 weeks after DPC sensitization. Treatment in this sample: therapeutic diphenylcyclopropenone sensitization with weekly scalp DPC. TCRdb re-called the RACE reads with MiXCR, one entry per CDR3 protein. The table records around 99,000 distinct CDR3 sequences, 9.5% to 15% of them present only once. The sample consisted of whole blood, taken in connection with sensitization to the hapten diphenylcyclopropenone (DPC). Receptor source: a woman aged 40 to 49 with alopecia areata. Some clones in this sample may be carry-over from other donors' samples.

In this sample, this clonotype turned up a few times. The J gene is TRBJ2-5, the V gene TRBV5-6, with 7 bases aligning to TRBD1. CDR1 is SGHDT, CDR2 YYEEEE, per germline. J gave up 1 base and V 4 bases, and 7 bases lay outside the gene matches. This CDR3 has 15 amino acids. CDR3 DNA: TGTGCCAGCAGCCCGCATTGGACAGGCCAAGAGACCCAGTACTTC. It translates to CASSPHWTGQETQYF.

The chain combines TRBV29-1 with TRBJ2-7, with D possibly being TRBD1 (5 bases). Germline V gene sequence: CDR1 SQVTM, CDR2 ANQGSEA. With 0 bases removed from V and 7 bases from J, the gap between germline ends came to 19 bases. The CDR3 has 15 residues. The CDR3 coding sequence is TGCAGCGTTGAAGATGGGCAGGGTTACCACGGGGAGCAGTACTTC. Translating gives CSVEDGQGYHGEQYF.

Concerning this clonotype itself: One end of the junction fails to match germline, which may point to a read error. The V call is TRBV29-1, the J call TRBJ2-3; no clear D. From germline, CDR1 is SQVTM and CDR2 ANQGSEA. The CDR3 extends over 12 amino acids. The CDR3 bases are TGCAGCGGTGGCCCACGCACAGATACGAAGTATTTT. It yields the protein CSGGPRTDTKYF.

This clonotype was picked up a small number of times. In nucleotides, the CDR3 is TGTGCCAGCAGCTCCGGGACAGCCGCTTACAATGAGCAGTTCTTC. It specifies CASSSGTAAYNEQFF. V is TRBV7-3 and J is TRBJ2-1; TRBD1 matches 7 bases. Germline loops: CDR1 SGHTA, CDR2 FQGTGA. The CDR3 contains 15 residues. V was clipped by 4 bases and J by 4 bases; unmatched bases: 7.

This clonotype was seen repeatedly, ten times or more. This chain links TRBV6-2 or TRBV6-3 with TRBJ2-6; D call uncertain. V lost 6 bases, J lost 1 base, and 10 bases lay in between. CDR1 and CDR2 (germline): MNHEY, SVGEGT. CDR3 length: 15 residues. The DNA of the CDR3 is TGTGCCAGCAGCCGTGACTCGTCTGGGGCCAACGTCCTGACTTTC. It encodes CASSRDSSGANVLTF.

This clonotype was seen repeatedly, ten times or more. The chain has TRBV6-2 or TRBV6-3 and TRBJ1-2; D ambiguous. V dropped 10 bases and J dropped 5 bases, with 11 bases sitting between them. This CDR3 spans 11 amino acids. Germline CDR1 reads MNHEY; CDR2 reads SVGEGT. CDR3 region: CATTTEYGYTF. CDR3 bases: TGTGCCACCACCACTGAATATGGCTACACCTTC.

The J gene is TRBJ1-2, the V gene TRBV6-1, with 8 bases fitting TRBD1. The CDR3 loop spans 16 amino acids. V lost 5 bases to trimming and J lost 0 bases; unmatched junction nucleotides: 8. Germline V gives CDR1 MNHNS, CDR2 SASEGT. CDR3 in amino acids: CASSSRTGQSNYGYTF. DNA for the CDR3: TGTGCCAGCAGTTCCAGGACAGGGCAGTCTAACTATGGCTACACCTTC.